Sequencing of this T cell receptor (beta chain) was carried out in a study of blood T cell repertoires in COVID-19 (dated by TCRdb to the early 2020s). Background for the entire study: Samples covering the acute and convalescent phases of COVID-19 were provided by collaborators in the United States, Italy and Spain. The prospective study material was composed of cDNA or gDNA derived from T cells, B-cell-depleted T cells, or PBMCs. Subjects who had been exposed to COVID-19, were actively infected with it, or had recovered from it provided the deeply sampled blood TCRbeta repertoires that made up the dataset. The repertoires were released in a freely available public database intended as a resource for research on the immune response to SARS-CoV-2. The samples were drawn from the first 160 participants of the ongoing ImmuneRACE study and from 1,254 subjects provided by 6 global collaborators. A de-identified subject ID, COVID-19 status, age in years and sex were almost always included in the sample metadata. Where HLA class I and class II types were available, the types were taken from metadata supplied by the sample provider, not from assay-based typing.

CDR1 is given as SGHNT and CDR2 as YENEEA, both from the germline V gene. There are 12 amino acids in the CDR3, from cysteine to phenylalanine inclusive. Only the CDR3 DNA stays, 36 bases, in frame from base 1. V gives up 7 bases and J gives up 3 bases, and the segment between their germline ends measures 9 bases. Overall study results and their limits: The quantity of clinical and demographic metadata differed by source and by participant and was supplied without curation.

The immunoSEQ Assay, a bias-controlled multiplex PCR, was used to amplify TCRbeta CDR3 regions from genomic DNA. Under the source paper's analysis protocol: Nucleated cell counts per sample were estimated from amplification of reference gene primers within the assay. To quantify the absolute abundance of each unique TCRbeta CDR3 rearrangement, sequence reads were collapsed and filtered. For each sample, productive Simpson clonality was calculated as the square root of Simpson's diversity index across productive rearrangements. This is the immuneACCESS table as TCRdb keeps it, with only in-frame sequences that have V and J called. A part of the clones is gone; compared with another copy, unresolved V genes explain less than half, and the rest is unexplained. The V and J calls and clone size come from that table; D and trimming were worked out from the DNA. Here the sample has just under 45,000 clones; 80% to 90% occur a single time. Of the sample, 1% to 1.5% falls within the top ten clones.

Comments on this clone: Its antigen is not yet known. Qualities for individual bases were not recorded, and no much larger clone is one base off.

Each collaborating institution followed its own protocols to collect whole blood in K2EDTA tubes. For TCRbeta analysis, collaborators shipped samples as frozen whole blood, isolated PBMCs, or DNA extracted from either of those sample types. The origin of this receptor is a woman aged 40 to 50 with acute or convalescent COVID-19. Input material: peripheral blood. The chain is made from TRBV11-3 and TRBJ1-1; there is no confident call for the D gene. The nucleotide sequence reads TGTGCCAGCACGAAAGCGGACACTGAAGCTTTCTTT. Its amino acids are CASTKADTEAFF.